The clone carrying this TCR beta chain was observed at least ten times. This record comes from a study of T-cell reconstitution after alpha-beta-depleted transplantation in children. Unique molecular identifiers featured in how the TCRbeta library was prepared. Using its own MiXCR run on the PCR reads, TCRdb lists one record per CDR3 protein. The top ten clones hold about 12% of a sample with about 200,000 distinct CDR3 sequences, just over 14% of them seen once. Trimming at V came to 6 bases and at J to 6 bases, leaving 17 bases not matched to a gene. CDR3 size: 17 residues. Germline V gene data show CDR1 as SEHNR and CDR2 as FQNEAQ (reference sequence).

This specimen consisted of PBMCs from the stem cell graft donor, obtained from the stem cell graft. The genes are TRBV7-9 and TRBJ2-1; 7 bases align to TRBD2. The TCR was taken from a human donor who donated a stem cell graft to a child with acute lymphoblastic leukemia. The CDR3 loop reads CASRPYFAGDFSNEQFF. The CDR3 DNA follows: TGTGCCAGCAGGCCGTACTTTGCGGGAGATTTCTCCAATGAGCAGTTCTTC.